This T cell receptor (beta chain) derives from a study of blood T cell repertoires in COVID-19. Clones were sequenced by immunoSEQ multiplex PCR, and TCRdb holds only the in-frame ones, with some missing. Among about 180,000 clones listed, roughly 88% were seen once. This clone showed up just a few times. Germline V CDR1 and CDR2: LNHDA, SQIVND (reference sequence). There are 14 residues in the CDR3. V gene TRBV19 combines with J gene TRBJ1-1, with TRBD1 identical over 9 bases. This TCR derives from a woman aged 40 to 50 with COVID-19, enrolled during active disease. Source material: peripheral blood. The CDR3 here is CLSSQQGANTEAFF. CDR3 coding DNA: TGTCTCTCGTCCCAACAGGGGGCAAACACTGAAGCTTTCTTT.